Here is one T cell receptor beta chain with its context. Its antigen is currently unknown. The data belong to a study of CXCR3-negative and CXCR3-positive naive CD8 T cells. This CDR3 is 17 amino acids long. The V gene's germline CDR1 is MNHEY and CDR2 SVGAGI. Among CD8+ T cells, naive ones were CD45RO-CCR7+CD27+CD95-. TRB cDNA libraries were made by UMI-labeled 5' RACE. Following a re-call of the 5' RACE reads, TCRdb has one entry per CDR3 protein and lacks DNA. The sample totals around 140,000 distinct CDR3 sequences. Regarding the study as a whole: When CXCR3-positive naive cells were set against CXCR3-negative naive cells, the former had more hydrophobic TRB CDR3s. In naive cells, CXCR3-negative and CXCR3-positive subsets had similar TRBV-TRBJ usage; memory cells differed.

This TCR came from a human donor in good health. Some clones in this sample may be carry-over from other donors' samples. The sequenced sample was naive CXCR3- CD8+ T cells from blood. Sample subset: CD45RO-CCR7+CD27+CD95- naive CD8+ T cells lacking CXCR3 (TNR3-). The chain combines TRBV6-5 with TRBJ2-2; TCRdb outputs TRBD2, but without DNA this stays unchecked. CDR3 sequence reads: CASSWESRAANTAELFF.